A selection of T cell receptor beta chains follows, all from one sample in a study of T cell clones after liver transplantation. This table comes from immunoSEQ multiplex PCR, and its TCRdb copy is limited to in-frame clones, with some not included. Among tens of thousands of clones listed, roughly 84% were seen once. This specimen was CD4+ T cells from blood, taken before liver transplant. Receptors originate from a human donor who received a liver transplant. Each CDR3 is given with its conserved first and last residue. A D gene is named only where the DNA matches it firmly. A row's size may be missing; if present it is once, few, many or a size class.

d_gene: TRBD1
abundance: -
v_gene: TRBV7-7
j_gene: TRBJ2-2
CDR3aa: CASSPRTGGYTGELFF
CDR3nt: TGTGCTAGCAGCCCAAGGACAGGGGGCTACACCGGGGAGCTGTTTTTT

d_gene: -
abundance: -
v_gene: TRBV18
j_gene: TRBJ2-3
CDR3aa: CASSPAATSTDTQYF
CDR3nt: TGTGCCAGCTCACCAGCGGCCACTAGCACAGATACGCAGTATTTT

d_gene: -
abundance: few
v_gene: TRBV5-4
j_gene: TRBJ2-7
CDR3aa: CASSTETGNHYEQYF
CDR3nt: TGTGCCAGCAGCACCGAGACGGGGAACCACTACGAGCAGTACTTC

d_gene: -
abundance: -
v_gene: TRBV7-9
j_gene: TRBJ1-4
CDR3aa: CASSLARGDGEKLFF
CDR3nt: TGTGCCAGCAGCTTAGCCCGGGGCGATGGGGAAAAACTGTTTTTT

d_gene: -
abundance: few
v_gene: TRBV19
j_gene: TRBJ2-5
CDR3aa: CASSFNGQETQYF
CDR3nt: TGTGCCAGTAGTTTCAACGGGCAAGAGACCCAGTACTTC

d_gene: TRBD1
abundance: few
v_gene: TRBV5-1
j_gene: TRBJ1-6
CDR3aa: CASSLAMGQNGSPLHF
CDR3nt: TGCGCCAGCAGCTTGGCCATGGGACAGAACGGTTCACCCCTCCACTTT

d_gene: -
abundance: -
v_gene: TRBV30
j_gene: TRBJ2-1
CDR3aa: CAWVPGTIGNEQFF
CDR3nt: TGTGCCTGGGTCCCAGGGACGATTGGCAATGAGCAGTTCTTC

d_gene: TRBD2
abundance: -
v_gene: TRBV19
j_gene: TRBJ2-1
CDR3aa: CASMKGRGRGGQDEQFF
CDR3nt: TGTGCCAGTATGAAGGGCCGTGGGCGGGGGGGCCAAGATGAGCAGTTCTTC

d_gene: -
abundance: -
v_gene: TRBV7-2
j_gene: TRBJ2-2
CDR3aa: CASSLEGVGGTGELFF
CDR3nt: TGTGCCAGCAGCTTAGAGGGCGTGGGAGGCACCGGGGAGCTGTTTTTT

d_gene: -
abundance: -
v_gene: TRBV2
j_gene: TRBJ2-7
CDR3aa: CASRVQGLTYEQYF
CDR3nt: TGTGCCAGCAGAGTCCAGGGGTTAACCTACGAGCAGTACTTC

d_gene: -
abundance: few
v_gene: TRBV6-1
j_gene: TRBJ1-1
CDR3aa: CASSVGGRNTEAFF
CDR3nt: TGTGCCAGCAGTGTGGGGGGCCGGAACACTGAAGCTTTCTTT

d_gene: -
abundance: -
v_gene: TRBV27
j_gene: TRBJ2-5
CDR3aa: CASSLKLGIETQYF
CDR3nt: TGTGCCAGCAGTTTAAAACTAGGTATAGAGACCCAGTACTTC

d_gene: -
abundance: -
v_gene: TRBV5-1
j_gene: TRBJ2-5
CDR3aa: CASSLSGHFGETQYF
CDR3nt: TGCGCCAGCAGCTTGTCGGGACATTTTGGAGAGACCCAGTACTTC

d_gene: -
abundance: -
v_gene: TRBV5-6
j_gene: TRBJ2-1
CDR3aa: CASSWPEGSMMGNEQFF
CDR3nt: TGTGCCAGCAGCTGGCCTGAGGGTAGCATGATGGGGAATGAGCAGTTCTTC

d_gene: TRBD2
abundance: -
v_gene: TRBV14
j_gene: TRBJ2-1
CDR3aa: CASSQETQRGRIEQFF
CDR3nt: TGTGCCAGCAGCCAAGAGACCCAGCGGGGACGGATTGAGCAGTTCTTC

d_gene: -
abundance: few
v_gene: TRBV4-1
j_gene: TRBJ2-2
CDR3aa: CASRGNGFYEAGELFF
CDR3nt: TGCGCCAGCCGGGGCAACGGATTTTATGAGGCCGGGGAGCTGTTTTTT

d_gene: TRBD2
abundance: -
v_gene: TRBV6-5
j_gene: TRBJ2-7
CDR3aa: CASSYLAEAGEQYF
CDR3nt: TGTGCCAGCAGTTACCTAGCGGAAGCGGGGGAGCAGTACTTC

d_gene: TRBD2
abundance: -
v_gene: TRBV6-1
j_gene: TRBJ2-1
CDR3aa: CASSEFISGGAWEQFF
CDR3nt: TGTGCCAGCAGTGAATTTATTAGCGGGGGGGCGTGGGAGCAGTTCTTC

d_gene: TRBD1
abundance: -
v_gene: TRBV4-3
j_gene: TRBJ1-2
CDR3aa: CASSQTQGYSGYTF
CDR3nt: TGCGCCAGCAGCCAAACACAGGGGTACAGTGGCTACACCTTC

d_gene: -
abundance: -
v_gene: TRBV25-1
j_gene: TRBJ2-1
CDR3aa: CASSESGEQFF
CDR3nt: TGTGCCAGCAGTGAATCCGGGGAGCAGTTCTTC

d_gene: TRBD1
abundance: -
v_gene: TRBV6-1
j_gene: TRBJ1-2
CDR3aa: CASRDRTTNYGYTF
CDR3nt: TGTGCCAGCCGGGACAGGACCACTAACTATGGCTACACCTTC

d_gene: TRBD1
abundance: -
v_gene: TRBV7-6
j_gene: TRBJ2-7
CDR3aa: CASSLMNYRGDNEQYF
CDR3nt: TGTGCCAGCAGCCTAATGAATTACAGGGGAGACAACGAGCAGTACTTC

d_gene: TRBD2
abundance: -
v_gene: TRBV29-1
j_gene: TRBJ2-1
CDR3aa: CSVVLAGAHEQFF
CDR3nt: TGCAGCGTTGTACTAGCGGGAGCCCATGAGCAGTTCTTC

d_gene: -
abundance: -
v_gene: TRBV18
j_gene: TRBJ2-7
CDR3aa: CASSLIRAADEQYF
CDR3nt: TGTGCCAGCTCCCTCATCAGGGCGGCTGACGAGCAGTACTTC

d_gene: -
abundance: -
v_gene: TRBV28
j_gene: TRBJ1-2
CDR3aa: CASSLGGAGPYGYTF
CDR3nt: TGTGCCAGCAGTTTAGGGGGTGCTGGCCCTTATGGCTACACCTTC

d_gene: -
abundance: -
v_gene: TRBV11-3
j_gene: TRBJ2-3
CDR3aa: CASSPGLTTDTQYF
CDR3nt: TGTGCCAGCAGCCCCGGACTAACCACAGATACGCAGTATTTT

d_gene: -
abundance: -
v_gene: TRBV6-6
j_gene: TRBJ2-7
CDR3aa: CASSYSRGEQYF
CDR3nt: TGTGCCAGCAGTTACTCGAGGGGCGAGCAGTACTTC

d_gene: -
abundance: few
v_gene: TRBV19
j_gene: TRBJ2-2
CDR3aa: CASSRSGVAGELFF
CDR3nt: TGTGCCAGTAGTCGGTCAGGGGTGGCCGGGGAGCTGTTTTTT

d_gene: -
abundance: -
v_gene: TRBV19
j_gene: TRBJ1-1
CDR3aa: CASSSPQGGAEAFF
CDR3nt: TGTGCCAGTAGTTCCCCACAGGGAGGCGCTGAAGCTTTCTTT

d_gene: -
abundance: -
v_gene: TRBV6-6
j_gene: TRBJ1-4
CDR3aa: CASSYSGATNEKLFF
CDR3nt: TGTGCCAGCAGTTACTCGGGTGCAACTAATGAAAAACTGTTTTTT

d_gene: -
abundance: -
v_gene: TRBV4-3
j_gene: TRBJ2-2
CDR3aa: CASSLSDRANTGELFF
CDR3nt: TGCGCCAGCAGCCTTTCGGACCGCGCGAACACCGGGGAGCTGTTTTTT

d_gene: -
abundance: -
v_gene: TRBV9
j_gene: TRBJ2-4
CDR3aa: CASSVTGTQNIQYF
CDR3nt: TGTGCCAGCAGCGTCACCGGGACACAAAACATTCAGTACTTC

d_gene: -
abundance: -
v_gene: TRBV5-5
j_gene: TRBJ2-2
CDR3aa: CASSVQGSGANTGELFF
CDR3nt: TGTGCCAGCAGCGTACAGGGTTCGGGAGCGAACACCGGGGAGCTGTTTTTT

d_gene: TRBD2
abundance: -
v_gene: TRBV5-1
j_gene: TRBJ2-1
CDR3aa: CASSWTSGNNEQFF
CDR3nt: TGCGCCAGCTCTTGGACTAGCGGAAACAATGAGCAGTTCTTC

d_gene: -
abundance: -
v_gene: TRBV7-9
j_gene: TRBJ1-5
CDR3aa: CASSLAILGQPQHF
CDR3nt: TGTGCCAGCAGCTTAGCAATTTTAGGTCAGCCCCAGCATTTT

d_gene: TRBD1
abundance: once
v_gene: TRBV9
j_gene: TRBJ2-5
CDR3aa: CASSATGGRETQYF
CDR3nt: TGTGCCAGCAGCGCGACAGGGGGCCGGGAGACCCAGTACTTC

d_gene: -
abundance: once
v_gene: TRBV7-2
j_gene: TRBJ2-2
CDR3aa: CASSLAGRNTGELFF
CDR3nt: TGTGCCAGCAGCTTAGCGGGGCGGAACACCGGGGAGCTGTTTTTT

d_gene: TRBD2
abundance: -
v_gene: TRBV2
j_gene: TRBJ2-1
CDR3aa: CASLLAGGYNEQFF
CDR3nt: TGTGCCAGCCTTCTAGCGGGGGGTTACAATGAGCAGTTCTTC

d_gene: TRBD2
abundance: -
v_gene: TRBV7-9
j_gene: TRBJ2-5
CDR3aa: CASSPPLAGRGAQYF
CDR3nt: TGTGCCAGCAGTCCCCCACTAGCGGGCCGTGGGGCCCAGTACTTC

d_gene: -
abundance: -
v_gene: TRBV6-5
j_gene: TRBJ2-6
CDR3aa: CATLQGGSGANVLTF
CDR3nt: TGTGCCACCCTACAGGGAGGCTCTGGGGCCAACGTCCTGACTTTC

d_gene: TRBD2
abundance: -
v_gene: TRBV7-2
j_gene: TRBJ2-1
CDR3aa: CASSVTSGGNEQFF
CDR3nt: TGTGCCAGCAGCGTGACTAGCGGGGGTAATGAGCAGTTCTTC

d_gene: TRBD1
abundance: few
v_gene: TRBV6-5
j_gene: TRBJ1-1
CDR3aa: CASTRGLDTEAFF
CDR3nt: TGTGCCAGCACCAGGGGGCTGGACACTGAAGCTTTCTTT

d_gene: -
abundance: -
v_gene: TRBV5-1
j_gene: TRBJ2-1
CDR3aa: CASSLGPLGTTHNEQFF
CDR3nt: TGCGCCAGCAGCTTGGGCCCGCTCGGGACAACCCACAATGAGCAGTTCTTC